This T cell receptor beta chain was observed in a study of blood T cell repertoires in COVID-19. Study as a whole: Some COVID-19 samples were acute and others convalescent; all came from the United States, Italy and Spain. Nucleic acid was either cDNA or gDNA, and it came from T cells, B-cell-depleted T cells, or PBMCs.

The CDR3 is made up of 15 amino acids. CDR1 and CDR2 from the germline V gene are MNHNS and SASEGT. V dropped 2 bases and J dropped 4 bases, with 15 bases sitting between them. This clone was counted between two and nine times. In the authors' workflow: Nucleated cell number was recorded as an estimate derived from reference gene primer amplification. Data came from immunoSEQ multiplex PCR; TCRdb stores just in-frame clones and leaves some out. Clone size and the V and J calls come from that table; the DNA yielded D and trimming. In the table there are 200,000 to 250,000 clones, 85% to 90% of which are singletons.

The TCR originated in a man aged 18 to 29 with active or convalescent COVID-19. The specimen was peripheral blood. The chain joins TRBV6-1 to TRBJ2-7; a weak D match, TRBD2 (6 bases). The CDR3 DNA reads as TGTGCCAGCAGTGAAATGGGAGGAGAGGCTTACGAGCAGTACTTC. It specifies CASSEMGGEAYEQYF.